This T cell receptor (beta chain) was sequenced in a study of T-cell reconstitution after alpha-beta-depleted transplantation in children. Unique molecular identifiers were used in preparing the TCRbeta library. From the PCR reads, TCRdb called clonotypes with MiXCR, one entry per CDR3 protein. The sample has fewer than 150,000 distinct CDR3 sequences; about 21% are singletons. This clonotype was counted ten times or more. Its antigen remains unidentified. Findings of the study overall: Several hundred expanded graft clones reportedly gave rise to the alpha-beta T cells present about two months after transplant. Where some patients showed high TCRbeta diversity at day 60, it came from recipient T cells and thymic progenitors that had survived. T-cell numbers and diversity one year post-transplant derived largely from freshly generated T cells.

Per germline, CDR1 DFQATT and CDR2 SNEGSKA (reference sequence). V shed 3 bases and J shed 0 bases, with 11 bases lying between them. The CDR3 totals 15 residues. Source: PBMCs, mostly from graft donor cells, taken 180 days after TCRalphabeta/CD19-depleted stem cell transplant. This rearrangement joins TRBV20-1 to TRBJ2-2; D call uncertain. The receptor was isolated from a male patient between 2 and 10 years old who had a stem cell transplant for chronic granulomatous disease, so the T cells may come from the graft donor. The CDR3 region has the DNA TGCAGTGCTAGCTCCCTAGGCACGAACACCGGGGAGCTGTTTTTT. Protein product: CSASSLGTNTGELFF.